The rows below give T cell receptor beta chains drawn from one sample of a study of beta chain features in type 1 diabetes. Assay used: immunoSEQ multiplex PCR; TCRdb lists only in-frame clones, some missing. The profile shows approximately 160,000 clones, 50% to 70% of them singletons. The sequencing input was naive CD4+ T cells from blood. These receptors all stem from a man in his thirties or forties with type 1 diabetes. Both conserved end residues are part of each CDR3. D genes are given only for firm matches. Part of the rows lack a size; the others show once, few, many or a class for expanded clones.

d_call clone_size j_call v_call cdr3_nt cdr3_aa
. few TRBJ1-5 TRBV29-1 TGCAGCGACCGGGAGGGAGAGACCTACAATCAGCCCCAGCATTTT CSDREGETYNQPQHF
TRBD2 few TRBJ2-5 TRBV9 TGTGCCAGCAGCGTAGCGGGACTAGCGGCCCAAGAGACCCAGTACTTC CASSVAGLAAQETQYF
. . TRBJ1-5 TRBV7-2 TGTGCCAGCAGCTTATCTGGTAATAGCAATCAGCCCCAGCATTTT CASSLSGNSNQPQHF
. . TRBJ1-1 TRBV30 TGTGCCTGGAGGACAGTAACTGAAGCTTTCTTT CAWRTVTEAFF
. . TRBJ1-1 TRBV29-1 TGCAGCGTTGAAGAATTCGGGGGCACTGAAGCTTTCTTT CSVEEFGGTEAFF
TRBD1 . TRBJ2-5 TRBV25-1 TGTGCCAGCAGGCCCGACGACAGGGGAGAGACCCAGTACTTC CASRPDDRGETQYF
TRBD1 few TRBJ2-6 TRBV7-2 TGTGCCAGCAGCACACAGGGGACTGGGGCCAACGTCCTGACTTTC CASSTQGTGANVLTF
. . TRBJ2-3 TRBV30 TGTGCCTGCCGGACAGGCACAGATACGCAGTATTTT CACRTGTDTQYF
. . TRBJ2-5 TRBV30 TGTGCCTGGGATGAAGGGACGGAGACCCAGTACTTC CAWDEGTETQYF
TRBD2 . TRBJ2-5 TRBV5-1 TGCGCCAGCAGCTTGGGGACTAGCGGACAAGAGACCCAGTACTTC CASSLGTSGQETQYF
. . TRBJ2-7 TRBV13 TGTGCCAGCAGTTCTTACAGGTTTGAGGAGCAGTACTTC CASSSYRFEEQYF
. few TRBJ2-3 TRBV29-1 TGCAGCGTTGGTTTGATGCAGGGTCCAAGCACAGATACGCAGTATTTT CSVGLMQGPSTDTQYF
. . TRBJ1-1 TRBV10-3 TGTGCCATCGGAAGAGAGGAGGGCACTGAAGCTTTCTTT CAIGREEGTEAFF
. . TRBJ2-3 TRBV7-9 TGTGCCAGCAGCTTTCTTGTAGAGGGGCTTGGAGATACGCAGTATTTT CASSFLVEGLGDTQYF
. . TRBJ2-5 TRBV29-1 TGCAGCGTTGAATTCGGGCGAGAGACCCAGTACTTC CSVEFGRETQYF
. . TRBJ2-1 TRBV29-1 TGCAGCGTCCACGGCGGGGAGAGCTCCTACAATGAGCAGTTCTTC CSVHGGESSYNEQFF
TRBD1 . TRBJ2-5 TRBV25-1 TGTGCCAGCACCCAACCGGGACAGGGGGTCGAGACCCAGTACTTC CASTQPGQGVETQYF
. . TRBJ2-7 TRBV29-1 TGCAGCGCATTGACACCCAAGGAGCAGTACTTC CSALTPKEQYF
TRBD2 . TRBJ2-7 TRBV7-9 TGTGCCAGCAGCTCGAGACTAGCGGGGGACCACGAGCAGTACTTC CASSSRLAGDHEQYF
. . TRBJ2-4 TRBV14 TGTGCCAGCAGCCAGGGGGCCCAGGACATTCAGTACTTC CASSQGAQDIQYF
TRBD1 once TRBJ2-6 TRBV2 TGTGCCAGCAGTGGCGAGACAGGGGGCTCTGGGGCCAACGTCCTGACTTTC CASSGETGGSGANVLTF
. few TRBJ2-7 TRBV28 TGTGCCAGCAGTTTACCCAACTCGGGCGAGCAGTACTTC CASSLPNSGEQYF
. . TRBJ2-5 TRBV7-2 TGTGCCAGCACCACGGGAATCCAAGAGACCCAGTACTTC CASTTGIQETQYF
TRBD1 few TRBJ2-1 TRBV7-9 TGTGCCAGCAGCCTGGACAGGGGCGAGAATGAGCAGTTCTTC CASSLDRGENEQFF
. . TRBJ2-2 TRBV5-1 TGCGCCAGCAGCTTGGGGACGGCGAACACCGGGGAGCTGTTTTTT CASSLGTANTGELFF
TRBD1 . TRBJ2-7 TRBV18 TGTGCCAGCTCACCGGACAGGGGACCTGGCGAGCAGTACTTC CASSPDRGPGEQYF
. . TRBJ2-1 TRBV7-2 TGTGCCAGCAGCTTCCTACTTAATGAGCAGTTCTTC CASSFLLNEQFF
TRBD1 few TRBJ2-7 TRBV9 TGTGCCAGCAGGTCCCCAGGGACAGGGGGTTACGAGCAGTACTTC CASRSPGTGGYEQYF
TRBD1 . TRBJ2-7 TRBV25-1 TGTGCCAGCATCCCTACAGGGGTGAGAAACGAGCAGTACTTC CASIPTGVRNEQYF
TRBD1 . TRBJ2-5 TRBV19 TGTGCCAGTAGCGGGGACAGGGGTGAGACCCAGTACTTC CASSGDRGETQYF
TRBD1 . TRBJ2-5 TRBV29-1 TGCAGCGTTAGTAGGGGGCAGGAGACCCAGTACTTC CSVSRGQETQYF
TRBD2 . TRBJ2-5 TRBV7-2 TGTGCCAGCAGCAAATGGACTAGCGGGGAAGAGACCCAGTACTTC CASSKWTSGEETQYF
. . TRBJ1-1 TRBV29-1 TGCAGCGTTTTACGGACATCGAACACTGAAGCTTTCTTT CSVLRTSNTEAFF
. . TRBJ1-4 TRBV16 TGTGCCAGCAGCCATCCGCAGCACAATGAAAAACTGTTTTTT CASSHPQHNEKLFF
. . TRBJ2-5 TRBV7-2 TGTGCCAGCAGCCGACAAGAGACCCAGTACTTC CASSRQETQYF
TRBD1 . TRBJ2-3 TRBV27 TGTGCCAGCAGGGCCGACAGGGCAGATACGCAGTATTTT CASRADRADTQYF
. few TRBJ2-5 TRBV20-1 TGCAGTGCTAGGGGTTGGGAGACCCAGTACTTC CSARGWETQYF
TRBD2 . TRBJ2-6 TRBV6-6 TGTGCCAGCAGGGGGAGGGATTTAGCCAACGTCCTGACTTTC CASRGRDLANVLTF
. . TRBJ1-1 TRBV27 TGTGCCAGCAGGAGGACAGCCTTGAACACTGAAGCTTTCTTT CASRRTALNTEAFF
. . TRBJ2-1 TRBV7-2 TGTGCCAGCAGCTTAGATATTAATGAGCAGTTCTTC CASSLDINEQFF
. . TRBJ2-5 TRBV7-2 TGTGCCAGCAGCTTAATGGGGCTAACCGAGACCCAGTACTTC CASSLMGLTETQYF
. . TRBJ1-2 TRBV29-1 TGCAGCGTTCAAACGGGGACGGTCCTTTATGGCTACACCTTC CSVQTGTVLYGYTF
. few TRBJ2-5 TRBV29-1 TGCAGCGTTGAGGGTTTGGGCGAGACCCAGTACTTC CSVEGLGETQYF
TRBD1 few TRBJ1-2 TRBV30 TGTGCCTGCCACAGGGGGATGAACTATGGCTACACCTTC CACHRGMNYGYTF
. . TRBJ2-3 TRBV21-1 TGTGCCGCGGCCAGGAGTTACACAGATACGCAGTATTTT CAAARSYTDTQYF
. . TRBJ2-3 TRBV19 TGTGCCAGTAGCGTCTCCGAGGGGGATACGCAGTATTTT CASSVSEGDTQYF
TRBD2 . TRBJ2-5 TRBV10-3 TGTGCCACAGGACTAGCGGGGCAAGAGACCCAGTACTTC CATGLAGQETQYF
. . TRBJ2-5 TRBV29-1 TGCAGCTTTGGGATGTACCAAGAGACCCAGTACTTC CSFGMYQETQYF
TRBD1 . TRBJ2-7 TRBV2 TGTGCCAGCAGCTACCGGGACAGGGGCTACGAGCAGTACTTC CASSYRDRGYEQYF
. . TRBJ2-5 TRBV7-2 TGTGCCAGCAGCTTAGAAACCGAGACCCAGTACTTC CASSLETETQYF
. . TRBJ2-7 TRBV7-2 TGTGCCAGCAGCTCCAACCGCTACGAGCAGTACTTC CASSSNRYEQYF
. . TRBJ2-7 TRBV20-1 TGCAGTGCTAGAGGGTCCTACGAGCAGTACTTC CSARGSYEQYF
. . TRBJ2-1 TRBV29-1 TGCAGCGTTGAAAAGGGGGGGCCTCTCTACAATGAGCAGTTCTTC CSVEKGGPLYNEQFF
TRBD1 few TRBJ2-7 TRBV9 TGTGCCAGCAGCGCTACGGGACAGGGCTCCGAGCAGTACTTC CASSATGQGSEQYF
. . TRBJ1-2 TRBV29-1 TGCAGCGTTGAATGGCGGTCTGGCTACACCTTC CSVEWRSGYTF
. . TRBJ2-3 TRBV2 TGTGCCGGCTCTTATTCTGATACGCAGTATTTT CAGSYSDTQYF
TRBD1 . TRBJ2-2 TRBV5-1 TGCGCCAGCAGCCCGGACAGGGAGAACACCGGGGAGCTGTTTTTT CASSPDRENTGELFF
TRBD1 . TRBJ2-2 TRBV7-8 TGTGCCAGCAGCCGCCCCGGGACAGGGTGGACCGGGGAGCTGTTTTTT CASSRPGTGWTGELFF
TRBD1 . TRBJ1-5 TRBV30 TGTGCCTGGAGTGCGACAGGGTTTCAGCCCCAGCATTTT CAWSATGFQPQHF